This is a list of T cell receptor beta chains from one sample in a study of blood T cell repertoires in COVID-19. TCRdb keeps only in-frame clones here, not all; method: immunoSEQ multiplex PCR. The data contain approximately 130,000 clones, just over 75% of them seen just once; the ten biggest clones take up under 14%. Input material: peripheral blood. The receptors stem from a human donor in a cohort sampled during active COVID-19. The CDR3 runs from the conserved cysteine through the conserved F or W. Fields, in order: clone size, J gene, V gene, CDR3 length, D gene, CDR3 protein, CDR3 DNA. A D gene is named only where the DNA matches it firmly. Size is stated for part of the rows, as once, few or many counts, or as a class when the clone is expanded.

abundance: .; j_gene: TRBJ1-2; v_gene: TRBV27; len: 14; d_gene: TRBD1; CDR3aa: CASRYGQDGYGYTF; CDR3nt: TGTGCCAGCAGATACGGACAGGACGGCTATGGCTACACCTTC
abundance: .; j_gene: TRBJ2-3; v_gene: TRBV7-8; len: 15; d_gene: .; CDR3aa: CASSPRTSRTDTQYF; CDR3nt: TGTGCCAGCAGCCCTAGGACTTCCCGCACAGATACGCAGTATTTT
abundance: few; j_gene: TRBJ1-1; v_gene: TRBV2; len: 16; d_gene: .; CDR3aa: CASSDRNGTLNTEAFF; CDR3nt: TGTGCCAGCAGTGACCGTAACGGGACACTGAACACTGAAGCTTTCTTT
abundance: .; j_gene: TRBJ1-4; v_gene: TRBV9; len: 13; d_gene: TRBD1; CDR3aa: CASSGTENEKLFF; CDR3nt: TGTGCCAGCAGTGGGACAGAGAATGAAAAACTGTTTTTT
abundance: .; j_gene: TRBJ2-1; v_gene: TRBV6-6; len: 13; d_gene: TRBD1; CDR3aa: CATRQGVINEQFF; CDR3nt: TGTGCCACCAGACAGGGGGTGATCAATGAGCAGTTCTTC
abundance: .; j_gene: TRBJ2-7; v_gene: TRBV29-1; len: 13; d_gene: .; CDR3aa: CSVAATGSYEQYF; CDR3nt: TGCAGCGTTGCCGCGACAGGATCTTACGAGCAGTACTTC
abundance: .; j_gene: TRBJ2-6; v_gene: TRBV4-2; len: 15; d_gene: .; CDR3aa: CASSQAGSGANVLTF; CDR3nt: TGTGCCAGCAGCCAAGCGGGCTCTGGGGCCAACGTCCTGACTTTC
abundance: .; j_gene: TRBJ2-2; v_gene: TRBV19; len: 15; d_gene: TRBD2; CDR3aa: CASTFGLAGAGELFF; CDR3nt: TGTGCCAGTACCTTTGGACTAGCGGGAGCCGGGGAGCTGTTTTTT
abundance: .; j_gene: TRBJ2-6; v_gene: TRBV6-4; len: 15; d_gene: .; CDR3aa: CASSEAGTGANVLTF; CDR3nt: TGTGCCAGCAGTGAAGCAGGGACTGGGGCCAACGTCCTGACTTTC
abundance: once; j_gene: TRBJ1-6; v_gene: TRBV19; len: 15; d_gene: .; CDR3aa: CASSILGGNNSPLHF; CDR3nt: TGTGCCAGTAGTATCTTAGGAGGGAATAATTCACCCCTCCACTTT
abundance: .; j_gene: TRBJ1-1; v_gene: TRBV19; len: 14; d_gene: .; CDR3aa: CASSIGFMNTEAFF; CDR3nt: TGTGCCAGTAGTATCGGGTTTATGAACACTGAAGCTTTCTTT
abundance: .; j_gene: TRBJ1-2; v_gene: TRBV4-1; len: 20; d_gene: TRBD1; CDR3aa: CASSQDLLQLTGGRHYGYTF; CDR3nt: TGCGCCAGCAGCCAAGATCTACTTCAGCTGACAGGGGGCCGGCACTATGGCTACACCTTC
abundance: .; j_gene: TRBJ1-6; v_gene: TRBV2; len: 15; d_gene: .; CDR3aa: CASSDAGPINSPLHF; CDR3nt: TGTGCCAGCAGTGATGCGGGACCGATTAATTCACCCCTCCACTTT
abundance: .; j_gene: TRBJ2-2; v_gene: TRBV9; len: 17; d_gene: TRBD2; CDR3aa: CASSTGLAGGRTGELFF; CDR3nt: TGTGCCAGCAGCACGGGGCTAGCGGGGGGGCGCACCGGGGAGCTGTTTTTT
abundance: few; j_gene: TRBJ2-1; v_gene: TRBV5-1; len: 16; d_gene: TRBD1; CDR3aa: CASSPGVGTGINEQFF; CDR3nt: TGCGCCAGCAGCCCGGGGGTCGGGACAGGGATAAATGAGCAGTTCTTC
abundance: .; j_gene: TRBJ2-5; v_gene: TRBV3-1/TRBV3-2; len: 17; d_gene: TRBD2; CDR3aa: CASRLQRTSGYQETQYF; CDR3nt: TGTGCCAGCAGACTCCAAAGGACTAGCGGATATCAAGAGACCCAGTACTTC
abundance: .; j_gene: TRBJ1-5; v_gene: TRBV27; len: 15; d_gene: .; CDR3aa: CASREASWGNQPQHF; CDR3nt: TGTGCCAGCAGAGAGGCCAGCTGGGGCAATCAGCCCCAGCATTTT
abundance: .; j_gene: TRBJ2-7; v_gene: TRBV4-2; len: 14; d_gene: .; CDR3aa: CASSQVLPEGEQYF; CDR3nt: TGTGCCAGCAGCCAAGTCCTCCCGGAGGGGGAGCAGTACTTC
abundance: .; j_gene: TRBJ1-1; v_gene: TRBV29-1; len: 12; d_gene: .; CDR3aa: CSVAQVATEAFF; CDR3nt: TGCAGCGTTGCCCAGGTGGCCACTGAAGCTTTCTTT
abundance: .; j_gene: TRBJ1-2; v_gene: TRBV6-5; len: 16; d_gene: .; CDR3aa: CASSYSSRGTYYGYTF; CDR3nt: TGTGCCAGCAGTTACTCATCCCGGGGTACATACTATGGCTACACCTTC
abundance: .; j_gene: TRBJ2-3; v_gene: TRBV2; len: 18; d_gene: TRBD1; CDR3aa: CASSESHYRTGPTDTQYF; CDR3nt: TGTGCCAGCAGTGAATCTCATTATCGGACAGGGCCCACAGATACGCAGTATTTT
abundance: .; j_gene: TRBJ2-3; v_gene: TRBV4-1; len: 17; d_gene: TRBD1; CDR3aa: CASSQDRTGGSSDTQYF; CDR3nt: TGCGCCAGCAGCCAAGATCGGACAGGGGGCAGTTCAGATACGCAGTATTTT
abundance: .; j_gene: TRBJ1-1; v_gene: TRBV6-4; len: 13; d_gene: .; CDR3aa: CASSDSGADEAFF; CDR3nt: TGTGCCAGCAGTGACTCTGGGGCAGATGAAGCTTTCTTT
abundance: .; j_gene: TRBJ2-1; v_gene: TRBV7-9; len: 16; d_gene: TRBD2; CDR3aa: CASSPPGAGGRLEQFF; CDR3nt: TGTGCCAGCAGCCCGCCGGGAGCGGGGGGGCGTCTTGAGCAGTTCTTC
abundance: .; j_gene: TRBJ2-7; v_gene: TRBV2; len: 12; d_gene: .; CDR3aa: CASSDSGIGQYF; CDR3nt: TGTGCCAGCAGTGATTCCGGGATCGGGCAGTACTTC
abundance: .; j_gene: TRBJ1-2; v_gene: TRBV12-3/TRBV12-4; len: 12; d_gene: .; CDR3aa: CATQGRRAGYTF; CDR3nt: TGTGCCACCCAGGGGCGACGGGCTGGCTACACCTTC
abundance: .; j_gene: TRBJ1-1; v_gene: TRBV19; len: 11; d_gene: .; CDR3aa: CASMVRAEAFF; CDR3nt: TGTGCCAGTATGGTCCGGGCTGAAGCTTTCTTT
abundance: few; j_gene: TRBJ2-2; v_gene: TRBV2; len: 14; d_gene: .; CDR3aa: CASSGAGAGAELFF; CDR3nt: TGTGCCAGCAGTGGGGCAGGGGCCGGGGCGGAGCTGTTTTTT
abundance: .; j_gene: TRBJ1-6; v_gene: TRBV3-1/TRBV3-2; len: 15; d_gene: TRBD1; CDR3aa: CASSPGQGNNSPLHF; CDR3nt: TGTGCCAGCAGCCCTGGACAGGGGAATAATTCACCCCTCCACTTT
abundance: few; j_gene: TRBJ1-1; v_gene: TRBV7-9; len: 14; d_gene: TRBD1; CDR3aa: CASSMTGGAAEAFF; CDR3nt: TGTGCCAGCAGCATGACAGGGGGCGCGGCTGAAGCTTTCTTT
abundance: .; j_gene: TRBJ2-7; v_gene: TRBV6-2/TRBV6-3; len: 15; d_gene: .; CDR3aa: CASSYSGRASYEQYF; CDR3nt: TGTGCCAGCAGTTACTCGGGCAGGGCCTCCTACGAGCAGTACTTC
abundance: .; j_gene: TRBJ1-2; v_gene: TRBV3-1/TRBV3-2; len: 12; d_gene: .; CDR3aa: CASSQEYRGYTF; CDR3nt: TGTGCCAGCAGCCAAGAGTATCGGGGCTACACCTTC
abundance: .; j_gene: TRBJ2-3; v_gene: TRBV5-1; len: 16; d_gene: TRBD1; CDR3aa: CASSPLQGSDRDTQYF; CDR3nt: TGCGCCAGCAGCCCCCTACAGGGGAGTGATAGGGATACGCAGTATTTT